These 9 T cell receptor beta chains share one sample of origin, sequenced in a study of T cells in Graves' hyperthyroidism and ophthalmopathy. From RNA transcripts, TCR beta CDR3 regions were amplified. Primed by the HTBI set, a first-round RT-PCR was run on the TCR CDR3. Each CDR3 protein is one row after TCRdb ran MiXCR on the multiplex PCR reads. The table includes roughly 100,000 distinct CDR3 sequences, about 50% detected once. Sequencing was done on a sample of blood. Source of these receptors: a man between 35 and 55 years old with Graves' hyperthyroidism.

The V call is TRBV9, the J call TRBJ2-7; tentatively, D is TRBD1 or TRBD2 (5 bases each). V lost 0 bases, J lost 2 bases, and 6 bases lay in between. Germline V gene lookup returns CDR1 SGDLS and CDR2 YYNGEE. The CDR3 is 13 residues long. The CDR3: CASSVGGPYEQYF. In nucleotides, the CDR3 is TGTGCCAGCAGCGTAGGGGGACCCTACGAGCAGTACTTC.

This clonotype was seen repeatedly, ten times or more. The chain joins TRBV5-8 to TRBJ2-5; 15 bases line up with TRBD2. CDR1 SGHTS and CDR2 YDEGEE come from the germline V gene. J gave up 4 bases and V 4 bases, and 8 bases lay outside the gene matches. CDR3 length: 17 amino acids. In nucleotides, the CDR3 is TGTGCCAGCAGCAAAAACGGACTAGCGGGGGGGCTAGAGACCCAGTACTTC. Amino acid sequence: CASSKNGLAGGLETQYF.

In its sample, this clonotype was seen many times. Relative to the germline gene, one junction end is altered; a read error may explain this. The chain employs TRBV20-1 and TRBJ2-1, with a weak D call TRBD2 (5 bases). CDR3 size: 14 residues. CDR1 DFQATT and CDR2 SNEGSKA come from the germline V gene (reference sequence). The CDR3 protein is CSARDHRLACPSPF. CDR3 in DNA: TGCAGTGCTAGAGATCATAGGCTAGCATGTCCAAGCCCTTTC.

The rearrangement uses TRBV20-1 and TRBJ2-1; D tentatively reads TRBD1 or TRBD2 (6 bases each). The germline CDR1 and CDR2 sequences are DFQATT and SNEGSKA (reference sequence). The CDR3 covers 16 residues. V was clipped by 3 bases and J by 0 bases, with 15 bases between them. In DNA form, the CDR3 reads TGCAGTGCTAGTGGGGGCGGGGTCTCCTCCTACAATGAGCAGTTCTTC. It specifies CSASGGGVSSYNEQFF.

J is TRBJ2-6 and V is TRBV7-2; D is unresolved. Trimming took off 1 base at V and 2 bases at J, with 3 bases between the two ends. The germline V gene has CDR1 SGHTA and CDR2 FQGNSA. This CDR3 spans 14 amino acids. The DNA for the CDR3 is TGTGCCAGCAGCTTAGGGGCTGGGGCCAACGTCCTGACTTTC. Translating gives CASSLGAGANVLTF.

This clonotype was seen at least ten times. The chain has TRBV5-1 and TRBJ2-2; perhaps TRBD2 as D (5 bases). This CDR3 has 13 amino acids. V was shortened by 3 bases and J by 2 bases, with 5 bases between the two germline ends. The germline gives CDR1 SGHRS, CDR2 YFSETQ. The chain's CDR3 is CASSSGNTGELFF. CDR3 in DNA: TGCGCCAGCAGCTCGGGAAACACCGGGGAGCTGTTTTTT.

This clonotype was detected ten times or more. The chain combines TRBV10-3 with TRBJ1-5; D gene uncertain. The germline CDR1 and CDR2 sequences are ENHRY and SYGVKD. V lost 4 bases and J lost 7, with 11 bases in between. The CDR3 sequence is 13 residues long. The CDR3 DNA follows: TGTGCCATCAGTGCGGGGTTGCAGCAGCCCCAGCATTTT. Amino acids: CAISAGLQQPQHF.

The chain uses TRBV25-1 and TRBJ1-1; 10 positions agree with TRBD1. The CDR3 contains 15 residues. V was clipped by 8 bases and J by 4 bases; unmatched bases: 10. Germline V lookup: CDR1 MGHDK, CDR2 SYGVNS. The CDR3 spells CASSRTGTGATEAFF. The CDR3 coding sequence is TGTGCCAGCTCACGGACCGGGACAGGGGCCACTGAAGCTTTCTTT.

This clonotype appeared many times. The germline gene is not matched at one end of the junction; a read error may be the cause. The chain carries TRBV7-7 and TRBJ2-3, with D possibly being TRBD1 or TRBD2 (5 bases each). The V gene's germline CDR1 is SSHAT and CDR2 FNYEAQ (reference sequence). The CDR3 runs to 14 residues. CDR3: CASSHRVGGDTQYF. The CDR3 bases are TGTGCTAGCAGCCATAGAGTTGGGGGAGATACGCAGTATTTT.